This T cell receptor (beta chain) was documented in a study of blood T cell repertoires in COVID-19. Study-wide background: Material from acute and convalescent COVID-19 was sourced from the United States, Italy and Spain.

CDR3 length equals 12 residues. Trimming took 5 bases from V and 7 from J, leaving 12 bases between them. Germline V CDR1 and CDR2: SGHTA, FQGNSA. In the original analysis: Amplification with reference gene primers provided the estimates of nucleated cell counts. The table came from immunoSEQ multiplex PCR; TCRdb's copy has only in-frame clones and leaves some out. The DNA was the basis for D and trimming; V, J and clone size are from that table. The sample has approximately 300,000 clones; 88% are singletons. It was during active infection that Seattle patients were enrolled and then longitudinally followed.

The TCR comes from a woman aged 30 to 39 with COVID-19, enrolled during active disease. Sequences were obtained from peripheral blood. The chain links TRBV7-2 to TRBJ2-7, with D possibly TRBD2 on 5 matching bases. In DNA form, the CDR3 reads TGTGCCAGCAGCCCCGGGGTGGGTGAGCAGTACTTC. The encoded protein is CASSPGVGEQYF.